This T cell receptor beta chain was found in a study of spatial heterogeneity in lung cancer. Germline-derived CDR1 and CDR2 are LNHDA and SQIVND (reference sequence). This CDR3 is 14 amino acids long. The V end lost 5 bases, the J end lost 1 base, and 9 bases lay between the germline ends. Time point here: sample taken at primary tumor resection. Unsorted samples of tumor, nontumor lung or frozen PBMC had their whole RNA sequenced. TCRdb analysed the 5' RACE reads with MiXCR anew, one entry per CDR3 protein. The sample includes some 78,000 distinct CDR3 sequences, around 7.3% of them seen just once. This sequence was found in a male donor with early-stage non-small cell lung cancer. This chain uses TRBV19 with TRBJ1-5; D unclear. The sample was PBMCs, taken at surgery. The CDR3 reads CASSELRSNQPQHF. The DNA of the CDR3 is TGTGCCAGTAGTGAGCTGCGGAGCAATCAGCCCCAGCATTTT.